This T cell receptor (beta chain) was observed in a study of Ad26.COV2.S vaccination and SARS-CoV-2 variants. In the study overall: Donor participated within the Ad26.COV2.S arm of the COV1001 trial.

Regarding treatment: around 19 received Ad26.COV2.S at low or high dose, single or two shots; about 5 received placebo; per-sample allocation not given. It was on day 63 after the first vaccine or placebo injection that samples were taken. Trimming removed 0 bases from V and 1 base from J, with 9 bases in between. CDR1 and CDR2 from the germline V gene are GTSNPN and SVGIG (reference sequence). The CDR3 contains 14 residues. The protocol was immunoSEQ multiplex PCR, while the TCRdb copy is restricted to in-frame clones and leaves out a portion. The sample holds around 370,000 clones, roughly 84% seen once.

The sequencing used peripheral blood, collected in a trial of Ad26.COV2.S vaccine versus placebo. The chain has TRBV30 and TRBJ1-1, with D unresolved. This sequence was found in a person between 18 and 59 years old who received the Ad26.COV2.S COVID-19 vaccine or a placebo. The CDR3 coding sequence is TGTGCCTGGAGTGTAAGTCGGGGGAACACTGAAGCTTTCTTT. This gives the protein CAWSVSRGNTEAFF.